This T cell receptor beta chain was identified during a study of long-term antiretroviral therapy in people with HIV. General observations from the study: Against controls, HIV repertoires showed narrower ranges of CDR3 length. Samples were collected from about 2004 to 2017 under possibly less effective ART regimens.

Sequencing used immunoSEQ v3.0 at survey level. In sequencing, about 35,000-50,000 T-cell genomes per sample were targeted. Some clones are missing from TCRdb's copy, which holds only in-frame ones; the method was immunoSEQ multiplex PCR. The repertoire consists of around 8,800 clones, with around 77% occurring once and the leading ten covering over 11%. On this clone: No antigen is known for it.

The CDR3 runs to 15 residues. The chain links TRBV21-1 to TRBJ2-7. TRBV21-1 constitutes a pseudogene. Sequenced here: unsorted PBMCs, sampled 0.4 years before starting antiretroviral therapy. The clonotype comes from a man aged 25-45 years with HIV. CDR3 sequence: CASSARDGLPYEQYF. CDR3 in DNA: TGTGCCAGCAGCGCCCGGGACGGCTTGCCGTACGAGCAGTACTTC.